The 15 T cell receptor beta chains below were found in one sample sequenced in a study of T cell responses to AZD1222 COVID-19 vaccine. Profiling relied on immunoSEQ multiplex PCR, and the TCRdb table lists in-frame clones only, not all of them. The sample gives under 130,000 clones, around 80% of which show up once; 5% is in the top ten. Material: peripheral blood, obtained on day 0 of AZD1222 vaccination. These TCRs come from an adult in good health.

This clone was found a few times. CDR3 residues: CASGGTGANYGYTF. CDR3 in DNA: TGTGCCAGCGGGGGGACAGGAGCTAACTATGGCTACACCTTC. The chain has TRBV6-5 and TRBJ1-2; 8 bases map to TRBD1. The germline gives CDR1 MNHEY, CDR2 SVGAGI. CDR3 length: 14 residues. V lost 8 bases, J lost 0 bases, and 5 bases stayed unmatched.

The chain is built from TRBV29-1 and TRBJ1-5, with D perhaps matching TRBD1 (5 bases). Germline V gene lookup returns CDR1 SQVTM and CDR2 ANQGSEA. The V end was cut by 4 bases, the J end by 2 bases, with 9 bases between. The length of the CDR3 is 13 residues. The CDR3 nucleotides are TGCAGCGTTGGCGGAGGGGGCAATCAGCCCCAGCATTTT. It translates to CSVGGGGNQPQHF.

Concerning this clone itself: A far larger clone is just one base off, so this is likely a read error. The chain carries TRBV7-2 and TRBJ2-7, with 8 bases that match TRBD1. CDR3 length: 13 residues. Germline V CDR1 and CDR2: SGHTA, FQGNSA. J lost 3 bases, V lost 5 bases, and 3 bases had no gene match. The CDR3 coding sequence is TGTGCCAGCAGCGTGGGACAGGACTACGAGCAGTACTTC. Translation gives CASSVGQDYEQYF.

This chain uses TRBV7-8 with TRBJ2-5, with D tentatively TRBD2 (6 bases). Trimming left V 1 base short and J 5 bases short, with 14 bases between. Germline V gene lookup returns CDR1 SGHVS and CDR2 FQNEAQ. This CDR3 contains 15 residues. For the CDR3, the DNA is TGTGCCAGCAGCTTAGAGCACCATGGAGGGGAGACCCAGTACTTC. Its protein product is CASSLEHHGGETQYF. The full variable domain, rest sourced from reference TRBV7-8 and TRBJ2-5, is GAGVSQSPRYKVAKRGQDVALRCDPISGHVSLFWYQQALGQGPEFLTYFQNEAQLDKSGLPSDRFFAERPEGSVSTLKIQRTQQEDSAVYLCASSLEHHGGETQYFGPGTRLLVL.

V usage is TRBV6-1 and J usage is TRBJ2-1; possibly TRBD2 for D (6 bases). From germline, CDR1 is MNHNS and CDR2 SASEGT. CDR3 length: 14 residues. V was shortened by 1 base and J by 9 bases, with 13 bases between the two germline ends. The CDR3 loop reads CASSEVVRGSEQFF. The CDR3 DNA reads TGTGCCAGCAGTGAAGTGGTTCGGGGGAGTGAGCAGTTCTTC.

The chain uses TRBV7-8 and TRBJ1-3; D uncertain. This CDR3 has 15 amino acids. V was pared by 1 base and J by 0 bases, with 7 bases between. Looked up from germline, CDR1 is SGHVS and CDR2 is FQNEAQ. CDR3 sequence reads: CASSLGLTSGNTIYF. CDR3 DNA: TGTGCCAGCAGCTTAGGGCTGACCTCTGGAAACACCATATATTTT.

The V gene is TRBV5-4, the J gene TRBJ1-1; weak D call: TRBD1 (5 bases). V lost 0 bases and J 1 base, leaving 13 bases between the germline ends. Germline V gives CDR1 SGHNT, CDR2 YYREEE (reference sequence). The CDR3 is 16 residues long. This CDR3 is CASSLGGAGGNTEAFF. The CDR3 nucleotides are TGTGCCAGCAGCTTGGGAGGGGCCGGAGGGAACACTGAAGCTTTCTTT.

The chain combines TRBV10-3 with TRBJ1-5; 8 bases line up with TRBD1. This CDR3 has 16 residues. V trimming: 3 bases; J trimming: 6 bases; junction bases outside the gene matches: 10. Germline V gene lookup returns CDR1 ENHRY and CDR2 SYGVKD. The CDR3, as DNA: TGTGCCATCAGTGAATCCGGCAGGGGGCATGGTCAGCCCCAGCATTTT. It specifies CAISESGRGHGQPQHF.

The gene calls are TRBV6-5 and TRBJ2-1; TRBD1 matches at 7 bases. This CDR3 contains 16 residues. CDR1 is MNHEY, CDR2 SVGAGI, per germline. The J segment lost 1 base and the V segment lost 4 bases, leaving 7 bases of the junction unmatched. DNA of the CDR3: TGTGCCAGCAGTTCGCGGACAGGTGTATCCTACAATGAGCAGTTCTTC. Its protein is CASSSRTGVSYNEQFF.

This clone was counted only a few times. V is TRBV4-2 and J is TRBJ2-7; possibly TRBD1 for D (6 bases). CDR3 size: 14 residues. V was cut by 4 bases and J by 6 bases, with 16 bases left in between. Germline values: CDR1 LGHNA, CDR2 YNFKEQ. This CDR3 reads CASSLQKTGSEQYF. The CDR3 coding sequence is TGTGCCAGCAGCCTCCAGAAGACAGGATCCGAGCAGTACTTC.

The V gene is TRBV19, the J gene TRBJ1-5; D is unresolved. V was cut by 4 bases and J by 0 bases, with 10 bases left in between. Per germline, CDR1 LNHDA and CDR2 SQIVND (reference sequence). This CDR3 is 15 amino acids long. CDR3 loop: CASSSKAHSNQPQHF. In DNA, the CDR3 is TGTGCCAGTAGTAGCAAAGCTCATAGCAATCAGCCCCAGCATTTT.

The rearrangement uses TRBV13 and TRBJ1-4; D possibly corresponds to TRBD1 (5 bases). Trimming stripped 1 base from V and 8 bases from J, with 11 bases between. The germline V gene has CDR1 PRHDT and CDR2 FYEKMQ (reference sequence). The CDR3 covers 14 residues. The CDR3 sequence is CASSLAGHREKLFF. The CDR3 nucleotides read TGTGCCAGCAGCTTAGCGGGGCACAGGGAAAAACTGTTTTTT.

The CDR3 loop is CASSPPGPYEQYF. For the CDR3, the DNA is TGTGCCAGTAGCCCGCCGGGACCCTACGAGCAGTACTTC. The chain has TRBV19 and TRBJ2-7, with D possibly called TRBD1 or TRBD2 (5 bases each). The CDR3 length is 13 residues. V was shortened by 6 bases and J by 2 bases, with 11 bases between the two germline ends. From germline, CDR1 is LNHDA and CDR2 SQIVND (reference sequence).

CDR3 sequence: CASSHPYSDGYTF. CDR3 DNA sequence: TGCGCCAGCAGCCACCCTTATTCGGATGGCTACACCTTC. The chain uses TRBV4-1 and TRBJ1-2, with D unclear. The CDR3 has 13 residues. Germline-derived CDR1 and CDR2 are MGHRA and YSYEKL. Trimming took off 3 bases at V and 6 bases at J, with 11 bases between the two ends.

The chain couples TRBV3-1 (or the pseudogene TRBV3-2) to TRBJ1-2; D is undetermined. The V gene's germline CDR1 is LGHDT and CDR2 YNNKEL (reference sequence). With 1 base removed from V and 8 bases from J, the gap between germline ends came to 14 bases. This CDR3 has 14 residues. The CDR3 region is CASSQGGRPAGYTF. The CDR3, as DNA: TGTGCCAGCAGCCAAGGAGGCAGGCCTGCCGGCTACACCTTC.